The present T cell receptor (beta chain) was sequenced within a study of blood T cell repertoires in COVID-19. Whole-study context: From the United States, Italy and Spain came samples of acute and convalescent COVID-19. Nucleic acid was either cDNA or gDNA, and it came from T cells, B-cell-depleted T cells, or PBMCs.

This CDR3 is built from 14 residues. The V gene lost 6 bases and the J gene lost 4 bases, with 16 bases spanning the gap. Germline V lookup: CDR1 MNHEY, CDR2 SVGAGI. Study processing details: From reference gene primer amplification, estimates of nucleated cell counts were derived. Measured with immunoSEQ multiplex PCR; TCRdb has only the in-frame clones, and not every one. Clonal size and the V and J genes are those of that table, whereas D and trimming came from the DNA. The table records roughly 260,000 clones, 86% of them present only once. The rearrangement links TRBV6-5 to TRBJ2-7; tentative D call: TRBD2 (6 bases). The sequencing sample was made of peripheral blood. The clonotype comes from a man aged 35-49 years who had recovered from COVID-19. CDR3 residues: CASRTFRDSYEQYF. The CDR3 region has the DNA TGTGCCAGCAGGACCTTTCGGGACTCGTACGAGCAGTACTTC.